A single T cell receptor beta chain is shown here with its context. Its target is not known. The study reverse transcribed the entire isolated RNA, so it sequenced expressed TCRB transcripts. Assay: immunoSEQ multiplex PCR; the TCRdb copy retains only in-frame clones and omits some. This sample carries 680,000 or so clones, around an eighth of them seen once, and the ten largest clones take approximately 0.022%. The germline CDR1 and CDR2 sequences are MNHEY and SVGAGI. The CDR3 totals 12 residues. The trim removed 5 bases at V and 6 bases at J, leaving 3 bases unmatched. The data derive from a study of beta chain features in type 1 diabetes. Overall study findings and caveats: All four CD4+ subsets of Type 1 diabetes patients contained TCRB CDR3s that were moderately but significantly shorter.

The receptor's source is a man aged 18 to 29 with type 1 diabetes. V and J are TRBV6-5 and TRBJ2-7; 8 bases align to TRBD1. The source material was naive CD4+ T cells from blood. The CDR3 region has the DNA TGTGCCAGCAGTCCCCAGGGGGCCGAGCAGTACTTC. Its protein is CASSPQGAEQYF.